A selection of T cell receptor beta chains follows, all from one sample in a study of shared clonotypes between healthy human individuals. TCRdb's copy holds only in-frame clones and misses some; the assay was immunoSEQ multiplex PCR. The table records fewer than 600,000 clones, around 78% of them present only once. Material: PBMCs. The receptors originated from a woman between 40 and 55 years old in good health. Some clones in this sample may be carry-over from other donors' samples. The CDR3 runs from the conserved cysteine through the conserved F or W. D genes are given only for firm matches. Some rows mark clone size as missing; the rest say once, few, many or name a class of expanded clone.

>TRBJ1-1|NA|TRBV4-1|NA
TGCGCCAGCAGCCTACAGGGAGGGGGCACTGAAGCTTTCTTT
CASSLQGGGTEAFF
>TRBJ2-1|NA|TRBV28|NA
TGTGCCAGCCCTCCCGCTCCGGGTAATGAGCAGTTCTTC
CASPPAPGNEQFF
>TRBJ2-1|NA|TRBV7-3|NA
TGTGCCAGCAGCTTAAGGGCTGGAGCTGCTGGTGAGCAGTTCTTC
CASSLRAGAAGEQFF
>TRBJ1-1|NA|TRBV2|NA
TGTGCCAGCAGGGGTAGGGACGGCCGGGGCACTGAAGCTTTCTTT
CASRGRDGRGTEAFF
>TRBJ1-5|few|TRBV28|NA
TGTGCCAGCAGTTTTTCGGACGGTTTCAATCAGCCCCAGCATTTT
CASSFSDGFNQPQHF
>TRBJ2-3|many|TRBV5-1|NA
TGCGCCAGCAGCCCTACAACTAGCACAGATACGCAGTATTTT
CASSPTTSTDTQYF
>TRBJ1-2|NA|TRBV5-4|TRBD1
TGTGCCAGCAGCTTGGACCAGGGGGCGCCGGGCTACACCTTC
CASSLDQGAPGYTF
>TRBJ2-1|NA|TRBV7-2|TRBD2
TGTGCCAGCGTTAGGGGACTAGGTTTTGATGAGCAGTTCTTC
CASVRGLGFDEQFF
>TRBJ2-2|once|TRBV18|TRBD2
TGTGCCAGCTCACCACTAGATGGACTAGCGGGAGACCTTAACACCGGGGAGCTGTTTTTT
CASSPLDGLAGDLNTGELFF
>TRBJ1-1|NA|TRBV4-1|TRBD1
TGCGCCAGCAGCCTGGTTACGACAGGGGCCGAAGCTTTCTTT
CASSLVTTGAEAFF
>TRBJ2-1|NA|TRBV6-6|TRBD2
TGTGCCAGCAGTGACCAGGGACTAGCGGGAGATGAGCAGTTCTTC
CASSDQGLAGDEQFF
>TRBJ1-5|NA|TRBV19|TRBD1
TGTGCCAGCAATTCAGGGGGCTTTCAGCCCCAGCATTTT
CASNSGGFQPQHF
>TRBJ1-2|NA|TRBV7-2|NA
TGTGCCAGCAGCTTATCTCCGACGAACTATGGCTACACCTTC
CASSLSPTNYGYTF
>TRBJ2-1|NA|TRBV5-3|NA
TGTGCCAGAAGCTCTCGAGTGGGGAGCAATGAGCAGTTCTTC
CARSSRVGSNEQFF
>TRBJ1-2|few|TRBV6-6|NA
TGTGCCAGCAGGCCAGGGAACCTGGAGGCCTATGGCTACACCTTC
CASRPGNLEAYGYTF
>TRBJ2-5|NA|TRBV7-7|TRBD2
TGTGCTAGCAGCCACGGACTAGCGGGAGTCGAGACCCAGTACTTC
CASSHGLAGVETQYF
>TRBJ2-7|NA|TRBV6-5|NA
TGTGCCAGCAGTTACTCACGGAGGGGGCTGGACGAGCAGTACTTC
CASSYSRRGLDEQYF
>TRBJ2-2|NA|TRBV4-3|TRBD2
TGCGCCAGCAGTCCCATTAGCGGGAGGAACACCGGGGAGCTGTTTTTT
CASSPISGRNTGELFF
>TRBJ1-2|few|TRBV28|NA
TGTGCCAGCAGTTACTCCCGGGGAGTAGGATATGGCTACACCTTC
CASSYSRGVGYGYTF
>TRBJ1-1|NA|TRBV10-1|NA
TGCGCCAGCAGTCTCCCAGGGAATACTGAAGCTTTCTTT
CASSLPGNTEAFF
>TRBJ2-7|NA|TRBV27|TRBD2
TGTGCCAGCAGGACCCTAGCGGGAGGGGGCTACGAGCAGTACTTC
CASRTLAGGGYEQYF
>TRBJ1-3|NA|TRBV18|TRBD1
TGTGCCAGCTCCCGGGACAGTCTCTCTGGGAACACCGTATATTTT
CASSRDSLSGNTVYF
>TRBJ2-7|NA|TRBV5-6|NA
TGTGCCAGCAGCTTTCTAGGGAGGAGACACGAGCAGTACTTC
CASSFLGRRHEQYF
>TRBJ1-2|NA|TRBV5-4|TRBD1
TGTGCCAGCAGCAGGACAGGGCAGAATGGCTACACCTTC
CASSRTGQNGYTF
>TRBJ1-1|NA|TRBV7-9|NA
TGTGCCAGCAGCTCTCAGGGAAACACTGAAGCTTTCTTT
CASSSQGNTEAFF
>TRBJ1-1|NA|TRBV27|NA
TGTGCCAGCAGTTTACCTCCCGGGTCCCGGGTTGAAGCTTTCTTT
CASSLPPGSRVEAFF
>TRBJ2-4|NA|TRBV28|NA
TGTGCCAGCAGTACCACAGGGTCGGCCAAAAACATTCAGTACTTC
CASSTTGSAKNIQYF
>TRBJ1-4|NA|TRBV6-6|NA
TGTGCCAGCAGTTATAGAGGTTCTAATGAAAAACTGTTTTTT
CASSYRGSNEKLFF
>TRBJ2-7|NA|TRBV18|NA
TGTGCCAGCTCACTAGGGGACACCTCCTACGAGCAGTACTTC
CASSLGDTSYEQYF